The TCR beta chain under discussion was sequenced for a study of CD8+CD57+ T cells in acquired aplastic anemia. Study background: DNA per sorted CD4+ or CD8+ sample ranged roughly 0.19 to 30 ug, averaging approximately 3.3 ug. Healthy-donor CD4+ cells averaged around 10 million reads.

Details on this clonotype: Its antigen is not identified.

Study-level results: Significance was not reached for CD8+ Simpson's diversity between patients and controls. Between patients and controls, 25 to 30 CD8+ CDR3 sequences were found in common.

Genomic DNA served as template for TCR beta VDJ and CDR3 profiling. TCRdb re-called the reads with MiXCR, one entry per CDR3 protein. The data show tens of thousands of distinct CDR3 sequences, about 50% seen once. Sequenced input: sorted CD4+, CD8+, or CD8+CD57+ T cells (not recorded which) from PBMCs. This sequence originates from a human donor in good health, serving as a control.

Here the CDR3 DNA reads TGTGCCAGCAGCATTGGGACTAGCGCGAATGAATGCACAGATACGCAGTATTTT. This codes for CASSIGTSANECTDTQYF. The chain joins TRBV11-2 to TRBJ2-3; 10 bases align to TRBD2. V lost 5 bases to trimming and J lost 1 base; unmatched junction nucleotides: 12. The germline V gene encodes CDR1 SGHAT and CDR2 FQNNGV. CDR3 length: 18 amino acids.